This T cell receptor beta chain was retrieved from a study of shared clonotypes between healthy human individuals. As handled by the study authors: ImmunoSEQ supplied junction-only sequences lacking quality scores, so filtering was different. TCRdb's copy holds only in-frame clones and misses some; the assay was immunoSEQ multiplex PCR. The V and J calls and the clone size are those of that table, but D and trimming were determined from the DNA. Of millions of clones detected, less than 95% appear once; the ten largest clones hold 1.1%. Note on this clone: Antigen unknown. The same CDR3 is also encoded by other DNA sequences in this sample.

Study-wide points: Clonotypes that were shared across a handful of donors made up approximately 5.1% of naive CD4 clonotypes.

The germline V gene has CDR1 LGHNA and CDR2 YSLEER. V shed 1 base and J shed 7 bases, with 8 bases lying between them. The CDR3 covers 13 residues. The naive CD8 fraction comprised CD45RO-negative cells positively selected for CCR7 and excluded terminally differentiated effector memory CD45RA+ cells. This chain uses TRBV4-3 with TRBJ1-5, with D perhaps TRBD1 (6 bases). Specimen: naive CD8+ T cells sorted from blood. The TCR comes from a man aged 18 to 30 in good health. In DNA form, the CDR3 reads TGCGCCAGCAGCCAAGGCCAGGGGCAGCCCCAGCATTTT. It codes for CASSQGQGQPQHF.